These T cell receptor beta chains were read from a single sample in a study of blood T cells in healthy people across ages. MiXCR was run by TCRdb on the 5' RACE reads, yielding one entry per CDR3 protein. Seen here are about 760,000 distinct CDR3 sequences, approximately 25% observed once, and the top ten hold 8% to 10%. This sample also appeared in a second study, on T cells of mothers and their children.

Sequenced input: blood. These receptors were collected from a boy between 10 and 17 years old in good health. Each CDR3 is given with its conserved first and last residue. Expanded clones get a size class; other rows say once, few or many, or leave the size out.

j_gene: TRBJ2-7; abundance: .; v_gene: TRBV6-2/TRBV6-3; CDR3aa: CASSYHVVRSSYEQYF
j_gene: TRBJ2-3; abundance: few; v_gene: TRBV4-2; CDR3aa: CASSQGSGGGAYMDTQYF
j_gene: TRBJ1-2; abundance: .; v_gene: TRBV5-1; CDR3aa: CASSAGREGYTF
j_gene: TRBJ2-7; abundance: few; v_gene: TRBV7-9; CDR3aa: CASSRLNSYEQYF
j_gene: TRBJ1-1; abundance: .; v_gene: TRBV12-3/TRBV12-4; CDR3aa: CASSPRATEAFF
j_gene: TRBJ2-1; abundance: few; v_gene: TRBV9; CDR3aa: CASSVVGSGSGNEQFF
j_gene: .; abundance: few; v_gene: TRBV20-1; CDR3aa: CSASTSGQKGIYEQYF
j_gene: TRBJ2-1; abundance: .; v_gene: TRBV20-1; CDR3aa: CSASSGMWQFF
j_gene: TRBJ1-5; abundance: .; v_gene: TRBV20-1; CDR3aa: CSAIRQGRDQPQHF
j_gene: .; abundance: .; v_gene: TRBV6-5; CDR3aa: CASGRADEQFF
j_gene: TRBJ2-1; abundance: .; v_gene: TRBV5-1; CDR3aa: CASSLDVDNEQFF
j_gene: TRBJ1-2; abundance: few; v_gene: TRBV19; CDR3aa: CASSIRTGPNYGYTF
j_gene: TRBJ2-1; abundance: .; v_gene: TRBV7-9; CDR3aa: CASSHGTGKVDEQFF
j_gene: TRBJ2-6; abundance: .; v_gene: TRBV28; CDR3aa: CASTVARASGANVLTF
j_gene: TRBJ2-3; abundance: .; v_gene: TRBV5-1; CDR3aa: CASSLGWAYTDTQYF
j_gene: TRBJ2-2; abundance: .; v_gene: TRBV28; CDR3aa: CASSWAGQINTGELFF
j_gene: TRBJ1-1; abundance: .; v_gene: TRBV20-1; CDR3aa: CSARDQDLSTEAFF
j_gene: TRBJ1-2; abundance: .; v_gene: TRBV15; CDR3aa: CATSSPSWGAGREGYTF